This T cell receptor (beta chain) was sequenced for a study of response to subunit inactivated influenza vaccine. Study findings and constraints: New T cells are recruited in small numbers by each seasonal influenza vaccination, according to the authors' suggestion.

Trimming took off 4 bases at V and 5 bases at J, with 11 bases between the two ends. Germline lookup yields CDR1 SQVTM and CDR2 ANQGSEA. The CDR3 has 12 amino acids. The sample holds a few counts of this clonotype. What it recognizes is unknown. TCRdb analysed the RT-PCR reads with MiXCR anew, one entry per CDR3 protein. The sample yields some 300,000 distinct CDR3 sequences, about 20% seen once. The sample here was PBMCs from blood, taken around 22 months after vaccination. The clonotype was recovered from a man between 50 and 69 years old who received an inactivated influenza vaccine. The genes are TRBV29-1 and TRBJ1-2, with D unresolved. CDR3 protein: CSVAPGDYGYTF. In DNA, the CDR3 is TGCAGCGTTGCACCCGGGGATTATGGCTACACCTTC.